These 10 T cell receptor beta chains came from one sample sequenced in a study of metastatic and nonmetastatic thyroid tumors. TCRdb re-called clones via MiXCR from the PCR reads. The sample records fewer than 35,000 clones, approximately 11% being singletons. Until they underwent thyroid surgery, no patient had received any treatment. The source material was blood. The receptors derive from a female donor with papillary thyroid cancer or a benign thyroid nodule (not recorded which). Some clones in this sample may be carry-over from other donors' samples.

This clone came up many times. Just one base apart from a much larger clone, this may be a read error. The chain carries TRBV12-3 or TRBV12-4 and TRBJ2-1; TRBD2 aligns across 15 bases. The CDR3 is 15 amino acids. In DNA form, the CDR3 reads TGTGCCAGCAGTCTCGGGACTAGCGGGAGGAATGAGCAGCTCTTC. This translates into CASSLGTSGRNEQLF.

Many counts were recorded for this clone. V usage is TRBV7-9 and J usage is TRBJ2-3; 10 bases line up with TRBD1. CDR1 SEHNR and CDR2 FQNEAQ come from the germline V gene (reference sequence). V shed 5 bases, J shed 0 bases, and the junction held 8 bases outside the gene matches. The CDR3 sequence is 17 residues long. The CDR3 coding sequence is TGTGCCAGCAGCCCCCGGGACAGGGGCCCTAGCACAGATACGCAGTATTTT. Translating gives CASSPRDRGPSTDTQYF.

This clone has a count of ten or more. This chain uses TRBV9 with TRBJ1-3; 7 bases align to TRBD1. The V segment lost 4 bases and the J segment 3 bases; nucleotides outside the gene matches: 7. Per the germline V gene, CDR1 is SGDLS and CDR2 is YYNGEE. The CDR3 spans 15 residues. As DNA, the CDR3 is TGTGCCAGCAGCCCGCGTACAGGGGATGGAAACACCATATATTTT. It encodes CASSPRTGDGNTIYF.

This clone was observed at least ten times. The chain employs TRBV2 and TRBJ2-7; tentative D call: TRBD1 (5 bases). The CDR3 runs to 14 residues. Trimming took 7 bases from V and 2 from J, leaving 15 bases between them. Germline V gene lookup returns CDR1 SNHLY and CDR2 FYNNEI. This CDR3 is CASTQTVTTYEQYF. The CDR3 DNA reads as TGTGCCAGCACGCAGACAGTAACTACCTACGAGCAGTACTTC.

This clone was detected many times. The V and J genes are TRBV7-3 and TRBJ2-2, with D perhaps given as TRBD1 or TRBD2 (5 bases each). Per germline, CDR1 SGHTA and CDR2 FQGTGA. V was clipped by 5 bases and J by 6 bases, with 13 bases between them. This CDR3 has 14 residues. The CDR3 bases are TGTGCCAGCAGCCCTAGGTTGGGGGCCGGGGAGCTGTTTTTT. This encodes CASSPRLGAGELFF.

In this sample, this clone turned up a few times. This chain's CDR3 is CASSYLGRQGKLFF. CDR3 nucleotides: TGTGCCAGCAGTTACTTGGGCAGGCAGGGAAAACTGTTTTTT. This chain joins TRBV6-5 and TRBJ1-4; tentatively, D is TRBD1 (5 bases). Germline values: CDR1 MNHEY, CDR2 SVGAGI. The CDR3 is made up of 14 amino acids. V was cut by 1 base and J by 10 bases, with 13 bases left in between.

This rearrangement joins TRBV25-1 to TRBJ2-2; D is uncertain. This CDR3 is 14 amino acids long. Germline V lookup: CDR1 MGHDK, CDR2 SYGVNS. With 6 bases removed from V and 1 base from J, the gap between germline ends came to 9 bases. The CDR3, as DNA: TGTGCCAGCAGGATGGACGGGAACACCGGGGAGCTGTTTTTT. Its protein is CASRMDGNTGELFF. Together with reference TRBV25-1 and TRBJ2-2, the CDR3 gives the full variable domain: EADIYQTPRYLVIGTGKKITLECSQTMGHDKMYWYQQDPGMELHLIHYSYGVNSTEKGDLSSESTVSRIRTEHFPLTLESARPSHTSQYLCASRMDGNTGELFFGEGSRLTVL.

The rearrangement links TRBV19 to TRBJ2-5; a weak D match, TRBD2 (6 bases). Germline lookup yields CDR1 LNHDA and CDR2 SQIVND (reference sequence). CDR3 length: 14 amino acids. Trimming pared 5 bases from V and 4 bases from J, leaving 14 bases between. The CDR3 nucleotides read TGTGCCAGTAGTCCGCCAGGAGCGGGAGAGACCCAGTACTTC. It yields the protein CASSPPGAGETQYF.

This clone was found many times. The chain combines TRBV4-3 with TRBJ2-1; TRBD2 agrees at 8 bases. The CDR3 spans 17 residues. Germline-derived CDR1 and CDR2 are LGHNA and YSLEER. V lost 0 bases and J lost 7; bases outside the gene matches: 11. For the CDR3, the DNA is TGCGCCAGCAGCCAAGAACCCGCCGGGGGGGACGTTAATGAGCAGTTCTTC. This sequence encodes CASSQEPAGGDVNEQFF.

This clone was observed many times. The CDR3 sequence: CASSIYRQPQHF. The CDR3 nucleotides read TGTGCCAGTAGTATTTATCGTCAGCCCCAGCATTTT. The V and J genes are TRBV19 and TRBJ1-5; D call uncertain. This CDR3 is 12 amino acids long. The germline V and J ends were trimmed by 3 bases and 6 bases, with 6 bases remaining between them. Germline V gives CDR1 LNHDA, CDR2 SQIVND (reference sequence).